This TCR beta chain was captured by sequencing in a study of blood T cell repertoires in COVID-19. All enrollees were roughly 18 to 95 years old and from 20 to 30 US areas. Symptom resolution, clearance, or two negative PCRs marked donors in Cohort 3 as recovered. As handled by the study authors: Reference gene primers were amplified, and this amplification served to estimate nucleated cell counts. Here immunoSEQ multiplex PCR was the method, and the copy in TCRdb shows in-frame clones only, minus some. V, J and clone size were drawn from that table, and D and trimming were deduced from the DNA. The sample has 150,000 to 250,000 clones, around 87% seen once. CDR3 length: 13 amino acids. The V end was cut by 5 bases, the J end by 4 bases, with 9 bases between.

The sequence derives from a woman aged 25 to 45 who had recovered from COVID-19. The sample comprised PBMCs or T cells enriched from blood (not recorded which). The rearrangement joins TRBV12-3 or TRBV12-4 to TRBJ2-1, with D perhaps TRBD1 (6 bases). The CDR3 sequence: CASSPGTYNEQFF. As DNA, the CDR3 is TGTGCCAGCAGTCCCGGGACATACAATGAGCAGTTCTTC.